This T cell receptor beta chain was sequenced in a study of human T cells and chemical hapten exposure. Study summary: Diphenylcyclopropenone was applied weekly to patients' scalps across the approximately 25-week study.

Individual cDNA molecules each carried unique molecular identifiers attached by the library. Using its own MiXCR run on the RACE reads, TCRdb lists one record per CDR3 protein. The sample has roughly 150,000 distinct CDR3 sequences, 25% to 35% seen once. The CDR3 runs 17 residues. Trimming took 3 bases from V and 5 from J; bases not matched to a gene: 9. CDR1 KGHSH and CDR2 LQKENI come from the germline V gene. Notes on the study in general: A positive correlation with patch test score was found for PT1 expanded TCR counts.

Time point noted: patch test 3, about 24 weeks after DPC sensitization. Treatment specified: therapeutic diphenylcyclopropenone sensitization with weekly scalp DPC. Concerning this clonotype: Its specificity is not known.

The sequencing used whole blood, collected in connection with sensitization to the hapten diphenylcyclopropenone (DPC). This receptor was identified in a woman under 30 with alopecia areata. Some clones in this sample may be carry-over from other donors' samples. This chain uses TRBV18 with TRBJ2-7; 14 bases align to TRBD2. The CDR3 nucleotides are TGTGCCAGCTCACCGGATAGGACTAGCGGGAGGACCGACGAGCAGTACTTC. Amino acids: CASSPDRTSGRTDEQYF.